This is a list of T cell receptor beta chains from one sample in a study of T cell repertoires in cytomegalovirus infection. TCRdb passed the reads through MiXCR, listing each CDR3 protein once. The table lists more than 200,000 distinct CDR3 sequences, 9.1% of them singletons. The sequenced sample consisted of PBMCs. Receptor source: a human donor in good health (CMV status not recorded). Some clones in this sample may be carry-over from other donors' samples. CDR3s include the opening cysteine and the closing phenylalanine or tryptophan.

CDR3 protein: CASGFYSVGNTIYF; J gene: TRBJ1-3; V gene: TRBV7-4
CDR3 protein: CASSFGGNGGYTF; J gene: TRBJ1-2; V gene: TRBV7-2
CDR3 protein: CASSWTSGRPGELFF; J gene: TRBJ2-2; V gene: TRBV7-2
CDR3 protein: CASSQEGAGGPVDTQYF; J gene: TRBJ2-3; V gene: TRBV3-1
CDR3 protein: CASSLGLRGATDTQYF; J gene: TRBJ2-3; V gene: TRBV7-2
CDR3 protein: CASSPDRARNYGYTF; J gene: TRBJ1-2; V gene: TRBV7-2
CDR3 protein: CASSFDRGYDTQYF; J gene: TRBJ2-3; V gene: TRBV12-3/TRBV12-4
CDR3 protein: CASSDDIGNQPQHF; J gene: TRBJ1-5; V gene: TRBV28
CDR3 protein: CASNWGNQPQHF; J gene: TRBJ1-5; V gene: TRBV25-1
CDR3 protein: CASSMSGGDEQYF; J gene: TRBJ2-7; V gene: TRBV19
CDR3 protein: CASSLGTSGSHEFF; J gene: TRBJ2-1; V gene: TRBV7-6
CDR3 protein: CSVDSDGYTF; J gene: TRBJ1-2; V gene: TRBV29-1